The next 28 T cell receptor beta chains were all read from a single sample in a study of long-term antiretroviral therapy in people with HIV. The immunoSEQ assay was v3.0, run at survey level. The repertoire was sequenced with immunoSEQ multiplex PCR; TCRdb's copy has only in-frame clones and lacks some. The sample records some 28,000 clones, more than 85% being singletons. Sequencing was performed on unsorted PBMCs, taken 6.2 years after starting antiretroviral therapy. These TCRs come from a man aged 35-49 years with HIV.

This chain joins TRBV5-4 and TRBJ2-7, with D unclear. CDR1 is SGHNT, CDR2 YYREEE, per germline (reference sequence). Trimming cost V 1 base and J 1 base, with 9 bases left between them. CDR3 length: 14 residues. The CDR3 loop reads CASSLYASSYEQYF. In DNA form, the CDR3 reads TGTGCCAGCAGCTTGTATGCCAGTTCCTACGAGCAGTACTTC. The full variable domain, with the rest looked up from reference TRBV5-4 and TRBJ2-7, is ETGVTQSPTHLIKTRGQQVTLRCSSQSGHNTVSWYQQALGQGPQFIFQYYREEENGRGNFPPRFSGLQFPNYSSELNVNALELDDSALYLCASSLYASSYEQYFGPGTRLTVT.

This rearrangement joins TRBV19 to TRBJ2-2; weak D call: TRBD2 (5 bases). The V gene lost 3 bases and the J gene lost 7 bases, with 12 bases spanning the gap. This CDR3 comprises 14 residues. Germline CDR1 is LNHDA and CDR2 is SQIVND (reference sequence). The CDR3 region has the DNA TGTGCCAGTAGTATTCAGCGGTCGGGCGGGGAGCTGTTTTTT. It encodes CASSIQRSGGELFF.

The genes are TRBV2 and TRBJ1-6, with no clear D. Germline V lookup: CDR1 SNHLY, CDR2 FYNNEI. The CDR3 is 15 amino acids. V lost 0 bases, J lost 7 bases, and 10 bases lay in between. The CDR3 reads CASSEAIRENSPLHF. The CDR3 DNA reads as TGTGCCAGCAGTGAAGCGATAAGGGAAAATTCACCCCTCCACTTT.

The rearrangement uses TRBV30 and TRBJ1-1; perhaps TRBD1 as D (5 bases). V lost 5 bases and J lost 2, with 12 bases in between. Germline V gives CDR1 GTSNPN, CDR2 SVGIG (reference sequence). There are 13 residues in the CDR3. CDR3 bases: TGTGCCTGGTTGGGGCAGTACAACACTGAAGCTTTCTTT. It codes for CAWLGQYNTEAFF. The variable domain in full, completed from reference TRBV30 and TRBJ1-1, reads SQTIHQWPATLVQPVGSPLSLECTVEGTSNPNLYWYRQAAGRGLQLLFYSVGIGQISSEVPQNLSASRPQDRQFILSSKKLLLSDSGFYLCAWLGQYNTEAFFGQGTRLTVV.

The chain combines TRBV19 with TRBJ1-3; 10 bases align to TRBD1. The CDR3 has 16 amino acids. Germline V gene sequence: CDR1 LNHDA, CDR2 SQIVND (reference sequence). After removal of 4 bases from V and 4 bases from J, the junction contained 7 bases not matched to a gene. The CDR3 DNA is TGTGCCAGTAGTACCCCCCGGGACAGGGGAGGAAACACCATATATTTT. Its translation: CASSTPRDRGGNTIYF. Full variable domain (rest looked up from reference TRBV19 and TRBJ1-3): DGGITQSPKYLFRKEGQNVTLSCEQNLNHDAMYWYRQDPGQGLRLIYYSQIVNDFQKGDIAEGYSVSREKKESFPLTVTSAQKNPTAFYLCASSTPRDRGGNTIYFGEGSWLTVV.

The chain uses TRBV27 and TRBJ2-5; 9 nucleotides align to TRBD2. J gave up 5 bases and V 9 bases, and 7 bases lay outside the gene matches. Germline CDR1 and CDR2: MNHEY and SMNVEV (reference sequence). The CDR3 sequence is 13 residues long. CDR3 nucleotide sequence: TGTGCCAGTGGTAGCGGGGGCTGGGAGACCCAGTACTTC. Residues: CASGSGGWETQYF.

This chain joins TRBV6-1 and TRBJ2-2; the match to TRBD1 covers 7 bases. J was trimmed by 0 bases and V by 6 bases; bases with no gene match: 4. The germline V gene encodes CDR1 MNHNS and CDR2 SASEGT. The CDR3 runs 15 residues. For the CDR3, the DNA is TGTGCCAGCAGCCCGACAGGGACGAACACCGGGGAGCTGTTTTTT. This encodes CASSPTGTNTGELFF.

The rearrangement links TRBV10-3 to TRBJ1-3; 9 bases line up with TRBD1. The J segment lost 4 bases and the V segment lost 7 bases, leaving 5 bases of the junction unmatched. Germline V gene data show CDR1 as ENHRY and CDR2 as SYGVKD. The CDR3 totals 14 residues. CDR3 DNA sequence: TGTGCCATCACTGGACAGGGGTCCGGAAACACCATATATTTT. Translated: CAITGQGSGNTIYF.

The chain employs TRBV6-6 and TRBJ2-7; D unresolved. There are 13 residues in the CDR3. The ends were cut back, 2 bases at V and 3 bases at J, with 8 bases in the middle. Germline values: CDR1 MNHNY, CDR2 SVGAGI (reference sequence). This chain's CDR3 is CASSYAEGYEQYF. The CDR3, as DNA: TGTGCCAGCAGTTACGCGGAAGGCTACGAGCAGTACTTC.

DNA for the CDR3: TGTGCCAGCAGTAAAGTTGTACAACACGCACGAAACACCATATATTTT. Translating it yields CASSKVVQHARNTIYF. The genes are TRBV21-1 and TRBJ1-3; the DNA was not used to check the table's D call, TRBD1. TRBV21-1 is classified as a pseudogene. This CDR3 spans 16 amino acids.

The J gene is TRBJ2-7, the V gene TRBV11-1, with 9 bases matching TRBD1. In germline, CDR1 is SGHAT, CDR2 FQDESV (reference sequence). The ends lost 5 bases at V and 2 bases at J; junction bases unmatched: 1. The CDR3 is made up of 13 amino acids. The CDR3 DNA is TGTGCCAGCAGCCGGGACAGGGCCTACGAGCAGTACTTC. As protein: CASSRDRAYEQYF.

J is TRBJ2-5 and V is TRBV11-3, with D tentatively TRBD1 (6 bases). CDR1 is SGHNT and CDR2 is YENEEA in the germline V gene. The CDR3 covers 13 residues. Trimming removed 1 base from V and 4 bases from J, with 7 bases in between. CDR3 sequence reads: CASSLGGRETQYF. DNA for the CDR3: TGTGCCAGCAGCTTAGGGGGGCGAGAGACCCAGTACTTC. Supplemented by reference TRBV11-3 and TRBJ2-5, the full variable domain reads EAGVVQSPRYKIIEKKQPVAFWCNPISGHNTLYWYLQNLGQGPELLIRYENEEAVDDSQLPKDRFSAERLKGVDSTLKIQPAELGDSAVYLCASSLGGRETQYFGPGTRLLVL.

This clone has only a few counts. The V gene is TRBV6-6, the J gene TRBJ1-5; D perhaps matches TRBD1 (5 bases). V shed 5 bases and J shed 4 bases, with 12 bases lying between them. This CDR3 region has 14 residues. In germline, CDR1 is MNHNY, CDR2 SVGAGI (reference sequence). This CDR3 reads CASSPYGGNQPQHF. Here the CDR3 DNA reads TGTGCCAGCAGTCCTTATGGGGGAAATCAGCCCCAGCATTTT.

This sequence joins TRBV29-1 and TRBJ2-1; no clear D gene. The germline CDR1 and CDR2 sequences are SQVTM and ANQGSEA. The CDR3 is made up of 12 amino acids. Trimming shortened V by 6 bases and J by 6 bases, and 12 bases separated the two germline ends. CDR3 amino acids: CSVGSLGNEQFF. In DNA, the CDR3 is TGCAGCGTGGGGTCCCTGGGCAATGAGCAGTTCTTC.

The chain carries TRBV6-6 and TRBJ2-3; D is unresolved. CDR1 is MNHNY and CDR2 is SVGAGI in the germline V gene (reference sequence). Trimming took 10 bases from V and 4 from J, leaving 6 bases between them. The CDR3 consists of 10 residues. The CDR3 loop reads CATRSDTQYF. The CDR3 DNA sequence: TGTGCCACCCGATCAGATACGCAGTATTTT.

The chain is built from TRBV5-4 and TRBJ1-2; D is ambiguous. Germline V gene lookup returns CDR1 SGHNT and CDR2 YYREEE (reference sequence). With 4 bases removed from V and 0 bases from J, the gap between germline ends came to 19 bases. CDR3 length: 17 residues. CDR3 protein: CASSPETAAAPNYGYTF. For the CDR3, the DNA is TGTGCCAGCAGCCCCGAGACGGCAGCCGCCCCTAACTATGGCTACACCTTC. Using reference TRBV5-4 and TRBJ1-2 for the parts outside the CDR3, the full variable domain is ETGVTQSPTHLIKTRGQQVTLRCSSQSGHNTVSWYQQALGQGPQFIFQYYREEENGRGNFPPRFSGLQFPNYSSELNVNALELDDSALYLCASSPETAAAPNYGYTFGSGTRLTVV.

The gene calls are TRBV7-9 and TRBJ2-5; D is undetermined. V was clipped by 3 bases and J by 4 bases, with 3 bases between them. Germline V lookup: CDR1 SEHNR, CDR2 FQNEAQ (reference sequence). CDR3 length: 11 amino acids. The DNA of the CDR3 is TGTGCCAGCAGCTTTGGAGAGACCCAGTACTTC. Its translation is CASSFGETQYF.

This chain connects TRBV5-1 to TRBJ2-7; 10 bases fit TRBD1. The J segment lost 4 bases and the V segment lost 4 bases, leaving 11 bases of the junction unmatched. The length of the CDR3 is 16 residues. Germline V gene lookup returns CDR1 SGHRS and CDR2 YFSETQ. The chain's CDR3 is CASSLAWGQGLYEQYF. The CDR3 nucleotides are TGCGCCAGCAGCCTCGCGTGGGGACAGGGGTTATACGAGCAGTACTTC.

The chain combines TRBV27 with TRBJ1-3; no firm D call. The CDR3 extends over 14 amino acids. The V gene lost 5 bases and the J gene lost 4 bases, with 12 bases spanning the gap. CDR1 and CDR2 from the germline V gene are MNHEY and SMNVEV (reference sequence). CDR3 amino acids: CASSRSGSGNTIYF. The DNA for the CDR3 is TGTGCCAGCAGTAGGTCAGGCTCGGGAAACACCATATATTTT.

V is TRBV6-1 and J is TRBJ2-5, with 10 bases that match TRBD2. The CDR3 has 13 amino acids. V gave up 2 bases and J gave up 10 bases; unmatched junction bases: 4. Germline V lookup: CDR1 MNHNS, CDR2 SASEGT. CDR3: CASSELAGEGQYF. DNA of the CDR3: TGTGCCAGCAGTGAACTAGCGGGAGAGGGCCAGTACTTC.

The CDR3 region is CASSLTQTTGESTDTQYF. The DNA of the CDR3 is TGTGCCAGCAGCTTAACCCAAACGACAGGGGAAAGCACAGATACGCAGTATTTT. The chain employs TRBV7-3 and TRBJ2-3; 8 bases line up with TRBD1. CDR3 length: 18 amino acids. The germline V gene has CDR1 SGHTA and CDR2 FQGTGA. Germline trimming cut 0 bases from V and 0 bases from J; bases unmatched to any gene: 8.

V gene TRBV10-1 combines with J gene TRBJ2-7; the match to TRBD2 covers 12 bases. Losses at the gene ends were 0 bases for V and 2 bases for J; bases not matched to a gene: 2. This CDR3 has 16 residues. CDR1 and CDR2 from the germline V gene are WNHNN and SYGVQD (reference sequence). The CDR3 region has the DNA TGCGCCAGCAGTGAGTCGACTAGCGGGAGCCCCTACGAGCAGTACTTC. It codes for CASSESTSGSPYEQYF.

The chain has TRBV6-6 and TRBJ2-3; 8 bases line up with TRBD2. Germline V gives CDR1 MNHNY, CDR2 SVGAGI (reference sequence). V lost 6 bases to trimming and J lost 4 bases; unmatched junction nucleotides: 6. This CDR3 spans 14 amino acids. The CDR3: CASRPGTRSDTQYF. CDR3 bases: TGTGCCAGCAGGCCCGGGACTAGGTCAGATACGCAGTATTTT.

The chain couples TRBV29-1 to TRBJ2-3; D gene ambiguous. The germline V gene has CDR1 SQVTM and CDR2 ANQGSEA. The CDR3 has 12 amino acids. V lost 4 bases, J lost 3 bases, and 8 bases lay in between. The CDR3 reads CSVGQATDTQYF. In nucleotides, the CDR3 is TGCAGCGTTGGCCAAGCGACAGATACGCAGTATTTT.

In this sample, this clone turned up once. The chain recombines TRBV7-9 with TRBJ2-2, with 7 bases fitting TRBD1. Germline V gene lookup returns CDR1 SEHNR and CDR2 FQNEAQ (reference sequence). V gave up 11 bases and J gave up 6 bases; unmatched junction bases: 6. The CDR3 totals 12 residues. CDR3 bases: TGTGCCGGAACGACAGGGTCCGGGGAGCTGTTTTTT. Translation gives CAGTTGSGELFF.

This clone was seen only once. The DNA of the CDR3 is TGTGCCAGCTCACTCTTTGCGCCGGGACAGGGACCCTACGAGCAGTACTTC. This codes for CASSLFAPGQGPYEQYF. V and J are TRBV18 and TRBJ2-7, with TRBD1 matching over 9 bases. The V and J ends lost 4 bases and 2 bases, in that order; junction bases with no gene match: 12. The CDR3 covers 17 residues. Per germline, CDR1 KGHSH and CDR2 LQKENI.

V gene TRBV25-1 combines with J gene TRBJ2-1; no reliable D call. The germline gives CDR1 MGHDK, CDR2 SYGVNS. This CDR3 is 12 amino acids long. The V end was cut by 2 bases, the J end by 8 bases, with 7 bases between. This CDR3 reads CASSEGGHEQFF. CDR3 coding DNA: TGTGCCAGCAGTGAAGGCGGACATGAGCAGTTCTTC.

The chain combines TRBV12-2 with TRBJ2-2; TRBD2 is taken as the D call from the table, unchecked against the DNA. TRBV12-2 is described as a pseudogene. The CDR3 contains 18 residues. CDR3 sequence (DNA): TGTGCAAGTCGCCGAAGGACTAGCACCCACTCCCGGCCCGGGGAGCTGTTTTTT. It specifies CASRRRTSTHSRPGELFF.